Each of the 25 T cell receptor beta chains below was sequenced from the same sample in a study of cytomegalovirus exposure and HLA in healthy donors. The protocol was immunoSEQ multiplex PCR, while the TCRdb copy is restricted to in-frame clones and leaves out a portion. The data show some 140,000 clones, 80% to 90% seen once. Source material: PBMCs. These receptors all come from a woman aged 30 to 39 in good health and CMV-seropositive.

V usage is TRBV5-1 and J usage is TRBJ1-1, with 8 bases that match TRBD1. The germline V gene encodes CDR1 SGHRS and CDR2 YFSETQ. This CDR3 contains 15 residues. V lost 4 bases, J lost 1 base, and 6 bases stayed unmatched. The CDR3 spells CASSPATGGNTEAFF. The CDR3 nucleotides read TGCGCCAGCAGCCCCGCTACAGGGGGGAACACTGAAGCTTTCTTT.

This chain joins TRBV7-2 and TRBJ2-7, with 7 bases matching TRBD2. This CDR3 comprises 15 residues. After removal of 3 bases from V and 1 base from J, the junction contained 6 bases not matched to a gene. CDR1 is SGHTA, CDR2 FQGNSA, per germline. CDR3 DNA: TGTGCCAGCAGCTTGTGGCTAGCGGAGTCCTACGAGCAGTACTTC. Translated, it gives CASSLWLAESYEQYF.

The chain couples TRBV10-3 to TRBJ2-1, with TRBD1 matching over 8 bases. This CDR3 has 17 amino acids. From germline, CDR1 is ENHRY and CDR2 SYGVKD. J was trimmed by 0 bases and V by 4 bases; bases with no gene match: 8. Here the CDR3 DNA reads TGTGCCATCAGTGCCCGGGACAGGTTCTCCTCCTACAATGAGCAGTTCTTC. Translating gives CAISARDRFSSYNEQFF.

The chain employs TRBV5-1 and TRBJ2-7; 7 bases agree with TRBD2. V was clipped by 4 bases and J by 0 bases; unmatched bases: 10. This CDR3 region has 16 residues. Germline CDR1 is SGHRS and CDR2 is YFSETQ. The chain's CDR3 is CASSLRGGLSSYEQYF. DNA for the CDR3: TGCGCCAGCAGCCTAAGGGGAGGGTTGAGCTCCTACGAGCAGTACTTC. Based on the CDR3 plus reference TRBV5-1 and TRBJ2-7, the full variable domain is KAGVTQTPRYLIKTRGQQVTLSCSPISGHRSVSWYQQTPGQGLQFLFEYFSETQRNKGNFPGRFSGRQFSNSRSEMNVSTLELGDSALYLCASSLRGGLSSYEQYFGPGTRLTVT.

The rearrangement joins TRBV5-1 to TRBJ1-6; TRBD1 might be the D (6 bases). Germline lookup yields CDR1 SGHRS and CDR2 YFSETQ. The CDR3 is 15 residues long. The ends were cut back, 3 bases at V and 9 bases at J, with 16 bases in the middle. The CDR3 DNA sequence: TGCGCCAGCAGCTCGAACAGGGCATCGGGTTCACCCCTCCACTTT. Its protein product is CASSSNRASGSPLHF. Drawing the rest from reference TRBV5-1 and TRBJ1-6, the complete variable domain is KAGVTQTPRYLIKTRGQQVTLSCSPISGHRSVSWYQQTPGQGLQFLFEYFSETQRNKGNFPGRFSGRQFSNSRSEMNVSTLELGDSALYLCASSSNRASGSPLHFGNGTRLTVT.

The CDR3 sequence: CASKGDRGLGQPQHF. The CDR3, as DNA: TGTGCCAGTAAAGGGGACAGGGGGCTGGGTCAGCCCCAGCATTTT. The gene calls are TRBV19 and TRBJ1-5; TRBD1 matches at 12 bases. CDR1 and CDR2 (germline): LNHDA, SQIVND (reference sequence). V trimming: 7 bases; J trimming: 6 bases; junction bases outside the gene matches: 7. CDR3 length: 15 residues.

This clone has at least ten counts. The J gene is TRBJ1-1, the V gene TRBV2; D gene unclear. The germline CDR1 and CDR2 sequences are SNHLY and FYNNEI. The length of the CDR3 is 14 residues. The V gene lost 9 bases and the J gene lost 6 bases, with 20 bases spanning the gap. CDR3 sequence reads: CASTIYGSRAEAFF. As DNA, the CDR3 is TGTGCCAGTACCATTTACGGGTCCCGCGCTGAAGCTTTCTTT.

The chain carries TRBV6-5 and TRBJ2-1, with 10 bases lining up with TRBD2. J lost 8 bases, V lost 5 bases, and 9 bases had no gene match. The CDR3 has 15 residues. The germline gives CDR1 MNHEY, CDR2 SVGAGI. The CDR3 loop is CASSQLAGVNHEQFF. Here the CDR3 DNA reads TGTGCCAGCAGTCAGCTAGCGGGAGTGAACCATGAGCAGTTCTTC.

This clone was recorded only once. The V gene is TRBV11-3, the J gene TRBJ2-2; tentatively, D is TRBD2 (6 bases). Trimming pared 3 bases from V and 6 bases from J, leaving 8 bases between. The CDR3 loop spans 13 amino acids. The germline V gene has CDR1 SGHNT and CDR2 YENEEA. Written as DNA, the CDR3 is TGTGCCAGCAGCTTGAGCGGGTCCGGGGAGCTGTTTTTT. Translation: CASSLSGSGELFF.

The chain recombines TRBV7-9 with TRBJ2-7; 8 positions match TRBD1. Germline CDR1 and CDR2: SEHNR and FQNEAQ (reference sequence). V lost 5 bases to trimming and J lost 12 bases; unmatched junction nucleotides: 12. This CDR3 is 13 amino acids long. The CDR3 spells CASSTSARDRPYF. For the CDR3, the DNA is TGTGCCAGCAGCACCTCCGCCCGGGACAGGCCGTACTTC.

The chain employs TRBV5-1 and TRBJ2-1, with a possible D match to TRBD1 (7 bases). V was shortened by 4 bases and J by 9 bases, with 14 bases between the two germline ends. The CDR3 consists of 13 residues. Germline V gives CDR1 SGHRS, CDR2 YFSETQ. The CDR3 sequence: CASSRDREAEQFF. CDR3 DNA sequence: TGCGCCAGCAGCCGTGACAGGGAGGCTGAGCAGTTCTTC.

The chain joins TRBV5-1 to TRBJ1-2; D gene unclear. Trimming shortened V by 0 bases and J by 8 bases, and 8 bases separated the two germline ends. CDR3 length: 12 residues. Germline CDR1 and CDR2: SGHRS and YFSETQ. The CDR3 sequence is CASSLVGRGYTF. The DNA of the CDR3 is TGCGCCAGCAGCTTGGTGGGGAGAGGCTACACCTTC.

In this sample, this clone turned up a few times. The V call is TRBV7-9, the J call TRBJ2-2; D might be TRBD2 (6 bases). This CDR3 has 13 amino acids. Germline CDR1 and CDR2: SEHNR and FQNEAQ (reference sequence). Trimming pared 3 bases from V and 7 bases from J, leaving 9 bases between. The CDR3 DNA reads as TGTGCCAGCAGCTTCGGGGGAATCGGGGAGCTGTTTTTT. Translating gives CASSFGGIGELFF.

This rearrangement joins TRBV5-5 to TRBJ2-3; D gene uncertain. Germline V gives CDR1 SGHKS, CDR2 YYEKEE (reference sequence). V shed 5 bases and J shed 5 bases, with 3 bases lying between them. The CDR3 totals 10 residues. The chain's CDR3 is CASSLDTQYF. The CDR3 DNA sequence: TGTGCCAGCAGTCTAGATACGCAGTATTTT.

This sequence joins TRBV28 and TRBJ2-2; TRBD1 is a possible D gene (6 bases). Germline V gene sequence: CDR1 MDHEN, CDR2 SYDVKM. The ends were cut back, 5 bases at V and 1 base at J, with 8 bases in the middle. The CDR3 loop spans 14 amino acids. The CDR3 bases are TGTGCCAGCAGTAAAGGGGGGAACACCGGGGAGCTGTTTTTT. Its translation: CASSKGGNTGELFF.

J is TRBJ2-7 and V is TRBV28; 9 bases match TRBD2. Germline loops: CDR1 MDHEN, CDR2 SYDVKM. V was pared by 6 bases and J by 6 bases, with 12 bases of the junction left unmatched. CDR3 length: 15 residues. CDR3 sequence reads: CASSPWASGNPEQYF. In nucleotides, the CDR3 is TGTGCCAGCAGCCCCTGGGCTAGCGGGAACCCCGAGCAGTACTTC. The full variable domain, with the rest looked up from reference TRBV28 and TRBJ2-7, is DVKVTQSSRYLVKRTGEKVFLECVQDMDHENMFWYRQDPGLGLRLIYFSYDVKMKEKGDIPEGYSVSREKKERFSLILESASTNQTSMYLCASSPWASGNPEQYFGPGTRLTVT.

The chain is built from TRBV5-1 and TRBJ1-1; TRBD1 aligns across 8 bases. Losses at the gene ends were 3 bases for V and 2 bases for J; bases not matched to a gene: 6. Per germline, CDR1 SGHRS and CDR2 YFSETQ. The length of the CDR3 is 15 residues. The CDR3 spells CASSSSQGANTEAFF. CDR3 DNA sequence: TGCGCCAGCAGCTCTTCTCAGGGGGCTAACACTGAAGCTTTCTTT.

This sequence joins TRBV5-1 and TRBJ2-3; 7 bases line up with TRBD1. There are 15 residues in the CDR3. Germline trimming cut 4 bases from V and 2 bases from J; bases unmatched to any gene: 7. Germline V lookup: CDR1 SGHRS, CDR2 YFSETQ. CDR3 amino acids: CASSTRDSVTDTQYF. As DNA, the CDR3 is TGCGCCAGCAGCACCCGGGACAGTGTCACAGATACGCAGTATTTT.

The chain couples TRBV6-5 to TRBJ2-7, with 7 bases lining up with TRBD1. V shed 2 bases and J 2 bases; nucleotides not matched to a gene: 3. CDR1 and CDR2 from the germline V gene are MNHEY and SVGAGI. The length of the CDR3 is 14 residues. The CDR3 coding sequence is TGTGCCAGCAGTTACGGGGACAGACCCTACGAGCAGTACTTC. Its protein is CASSYGDRPYEQYF.

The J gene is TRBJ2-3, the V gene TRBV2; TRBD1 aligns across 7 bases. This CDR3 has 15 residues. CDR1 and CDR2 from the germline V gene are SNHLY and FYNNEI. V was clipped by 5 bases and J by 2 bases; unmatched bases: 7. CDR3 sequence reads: CASSTGVSSTDTQYF. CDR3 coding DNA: TGTGCCAGCAGTACAGGGGTTTCCTCCACAGATACGCAGTATTTT. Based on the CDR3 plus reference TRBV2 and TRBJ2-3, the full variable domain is EPEVTQTPSHQVTQMGQEVILRCVPISNHLYFYWYRQILGQKVEFLVSFYNNEISEKSEIFDDQFSVERPDGSNFTLKIRSTKLEDSAMYFCASSTGVSSTDTQYFGPGTRLTVL.

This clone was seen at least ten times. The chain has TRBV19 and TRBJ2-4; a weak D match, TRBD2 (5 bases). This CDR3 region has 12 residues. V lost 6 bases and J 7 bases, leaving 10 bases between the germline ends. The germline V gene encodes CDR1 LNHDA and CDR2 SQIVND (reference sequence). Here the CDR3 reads CASSGEINIQYF. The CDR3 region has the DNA TGTGCCAGTAGCGGGGAAATCAACATTCAGTACTTC.

CDR3 residues: CASSQAPTGYNEQFF. Written as DNA, the CDR3 is TGCGCCAGCAGCCAAGCCCCGACAGGGTACAATGAGCAGTTCTTC. The V call is TRBV4-1, the J call TRBJ2-1; 7 nucleotides agree with TRBD1. The length of the CDR3 is 15 residues. The germline V gene encodes CDR1 MGHRA and CDR2 YSYEKL. The V and J ends lost 1 base and 4 bases, in that order; junction bases with no gene match: 4.

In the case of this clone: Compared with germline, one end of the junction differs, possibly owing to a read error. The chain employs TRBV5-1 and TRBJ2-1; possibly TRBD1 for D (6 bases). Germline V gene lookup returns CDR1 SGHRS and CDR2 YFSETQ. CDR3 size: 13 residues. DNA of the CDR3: TGCGCCAGCAGCTTGAGCGAGGACAGCTCTAAGGTCTTC. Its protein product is CASSLSEDSSKVF.

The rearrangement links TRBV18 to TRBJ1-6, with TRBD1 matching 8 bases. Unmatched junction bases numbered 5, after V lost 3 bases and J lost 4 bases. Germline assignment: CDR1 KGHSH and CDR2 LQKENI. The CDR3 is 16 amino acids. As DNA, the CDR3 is TGTGCCAGCTCACCTCAGGGGGCGGTGTATAATTCACCCCTCCACTTT. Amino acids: CASSPQGAVYNSPLHF.

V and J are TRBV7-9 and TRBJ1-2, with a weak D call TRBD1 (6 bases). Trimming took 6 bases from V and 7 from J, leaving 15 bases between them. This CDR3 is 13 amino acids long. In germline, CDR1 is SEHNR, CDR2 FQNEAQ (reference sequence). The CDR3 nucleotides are TGTGCCAGCAGGCTGACAGGTTTGGGTGGCTACACCTTC. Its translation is CASRLTGLGGYTF.